The 22 T cell receptor beta chains presented below share a single source sample, sequenced in a study of shared clonotypes between healthy human individuals. Clones were read by immunoSEQ multiplex PCR, and TCRdb kept only the in-frame ones, dropping some. The sample shows fewer than 1.8 million clones, roughly 98.5% of them seen only once. The sequenced sample consisted of naive CD4+ T cells sorted from blood. Stated subset: CD45RA+ positively selected. These receptors were taken from a man aged 30 to 39 in good health.

The chain uses TRBV28 and TRBJ1-2, with 7 bases lining up with TRBD1. V lost 4 bases, J lost 7 bases, and 6 bases stayed unmatched. There are 13 residues in the CDR3. Germline CDR1 is MDHEN and CDR2 is SYDVKM. CDR3 sequence: CASSSTGYVGYTF. In DNA, the CDR3 is TGTGCCAGCAGTTCGACAGGGTATGTTGGCTACACCTTC.

The chain has TRBV7-2 and TRBJ1-3; no clear D. Germline CDR1 SGHTA, CDR2 FQGNSA. This CDR3 is built from 16 residues. V was trimmed by 2 bases and J by 9 bases, leaving 20 bases between them. CDR3 in amino acids: CASSLYSGATSPTIYF. The CDR3 DNA sequence: TGTGCCAGCAGCTTATATTCAGGAGCCACATCACCCACCATATATTTT.

A remark on this clone: Different DNA sequences within this sample yield the same CDR3. This rearrangement joins TRBV5-4 to TRBJ2-7; 9 positions match TRBD1. The CDR3 length is 16 residues. Losses at the gene ends were 4 bases for V and 0 bases for J; bases not matched to a gene: 8. Germline values: CDR1 SGHNT, CDR2 YYREEE (reference sequence). The CDR3: CASSAGQGRSSYEQYF. CDR3 DNA: TGTGCCAGCAGCGCAGGACAGGGGCGATCCTCCTACGAGCAGTACTTC.

This rearrangement joins TRBV28 to TRBJ1-1; no clear D. Trimming pared 6 bases from V and 1 base from J, leaving 18 bases between. The CDR3 runs to 16 residues. The germline CDR1 and CDR2 sequences are MDHEN and SYDVKM. Written as DNA, the CDR3 is TGTGCCAGCAGACGAGCCGAAGAAGTCGCGAACACTGAAGCTTTCTTT. Its protein product is CASRRAEEVANTEAFF.

The J gene is TRBJ2-3, the V gene TRBV2; D is perhaps TRBD2 (5 bases). The V and J ends lost 5 bases and 6 bases respectively, with 9 bases between them. CDR1 SNHLY and CDR2 FYNNEI come from the germline V gene. CDR3 length: 12 amino acids. The CDR3 is CASSSRRDTQYF. For the CDR3, the DNA is TGTGCCAGCAGTTCCCGGAGGGATACGCAGTATTTT.

This chain connects TRBV28 to TRBJ2-7; 9 bases are shared with TRBD1. The CDR3 consists of 14 residues. CDR1 MDHEN and CDR2 SYDVKM come from the germline V gene. Unmatched junction bases numbered 6, after V lost 6 bases and J lost 3 bases. This chain's CDR3 is CASRLPGQGYEQYF. The CDR3 DNA follows: TGTGCCAGCAGACTACCGGGACAGGGCTACGAGCAGTACTTC.

This chain joins TRBV18 and TRBJ1-5, with D possibly being TRBD1 (6 bases). The germline gives CDR1 KGHSH, CDR2 LQKENI. The CDR3 has 16 amino acids. The ends were cut back, 5 bases at V and 2 bases at J, with 16 bases in the middle. CDR3 sequence reads: CASSEIRGIGNQPQHF. DNA for the CDR3: TGTGCCAGCTCAGAGATCAGGGGAATAGGCAATCAGCCCCAGCATTTT.

This clone was detected a few times. The chain employs TRBV30 and TRBJ1-5; tentative D call: TRBD1 (5 bases). V shed 0 bases and J shed 5 bases, with 8 bases lying between them. There are 13 residues in the CDR3. Germline V gene lookup returns CDR1 GTSNPN and CDR2 SVGIG (reference sequence). The CDR3 sequence: CAWSVDRYQPQHF. In DNA form, the CDR3 reads TGTGCCTGGAGTGTTGACAGATATCAGCCCCAGCATTTT.

A remark on this clone: The identical CDR3 is also encoded by other nucleotide sequences in the sample. The CDR3 nucleotides are TGCGCCAGCAGCTTGGGCGGGACAGGGGGTAGGGAGCAGTACTTC. Translation gives CASSLGGTGGREQYF. This sequence joins TRBV5-1 and TRBJ2-7, with 11 bases that match TRBD1. CDR1 is SGHRS, CDR2 YFSETQ, per germline. CDR3 length: 15 amino acids. The J segment lost 7 bases and the V segment lost 0 bases, leaving 6 bases of the junction unmatched.

The V call is TRBV28, the J call TRBJ2-7; 8 bases are a match to TRBD1. The CDR3 covers 17 residues. CDR1 is MDHEN and CDR2 is SYDVKM in the germline V gene. V was pared by 1 base and J by 3 bases, with 11 bases of the junction left unmatched. CDR3: CASSLLRFRDRNYEQYF. The CDR3 DNA is TGTGCCAGCAGTTTATTAAGATTCCGGGACAGGAACTACGAGCAGTACTTC.

The chain links TRBV6-5 to TRBJ2-7, with TRBD1 matching 8 bases. J gave up 0 bases and V 5 bases, and 6 bases lay outside the gene matches. Germline CDR1 reads MNHEY; CDR2 reads SVGAGI. The CDR3 runs 15 residues. CDR3 nucleotide sequence: TGTGCCAGCAGTCGGACAGGGCTTAGCTCCTACGAGCAGTACTTC. Its translation is CASSRTGLSSYEQYF.

In the case of this clone: Other DNA sequences of this sample code for an identical CDR3. The chain links TRBV28 to TRBJ1-5, with a possible D match to TRBD1 (5 bases). Trimming took 2 bases from V and 0 from J, leaving 8 bases between them. CDR1 and CDR2 from the germline V gene are MDHEN and SYDVKM. CDR3 length equals 15 residues. CDR3: CASSLVGVSNQPQHF. The CDR3 region has the DNA TGTGCCAGCAGTTTAGTAGGGGTTAGCAATCAGCCCCAGCATTTT.

The CDR3 reads CSVATSRGGETQYF. The CDR3 region has the DNA TGCAGCGTGGCCACTAGCCGTGGAGGGGAGACCCAGTACTTC. This chain uses TRBV29-1 with TRBJ2-5, with a weak D call TRBD2 (6 bases). Trimming removed 6 bases from V and 5 bases from J, with 19 bases in between. The germline CDR1 and CDR2 sequences are SQVTM and ANQGSEA. The CDR3 loop spans 14 amino acids.

The rearrangement links TRBV10-1 to TRBJ1-1, with 7 bases lining up with TRBD1. The CDR3 extends over 13 amino acids. Trimming cost V 6 bases and J 3 bases; bases outside gene matches: 4. Looked up from germline, CDR1 is WNHNN and CDR2 is SYGVQD (reference sequence). The CDR3 region is CASSPTGDTEAFF. CDR3 nucleotide sequence: TGCGCCAGCAGCCCCACAGGGGACACTGAAGCTTTCTTT.

The V and J genes are TRBV7-9 and TRBJ2-7; weak D call: TRBD1 (6 bases). With 5 bases removed from V and 3 bases from J, the gap between germline ends came to 17 bases. CDR1 SEHNR and CDR2 FQNEAQ come from the germline V gene (reference sequence). The CDR3 is 15 residues long. The CDR3 DNA reads TGTGCCAGCAGCCAGGGGTCGCGCGGAGTCTACGAGCAGTACTTC. Encoded protein: CASSQGSRGVYEQYF. The full variable domain, rest sourced from reference TRBV7-9 and TRBJ2-7, is DTGVSQNPRHKITKRGQNVTFRCDPISEHNRLYWYRQTLGQGPEFLTYFQNEAQLEKSRLLSDRFSAERPKGSFSTLEIQRTEQGDSAMYLCASSQGSRGVYEQYFGPGTRLTVT.

The chain has TRBV14 and TRBJ2-5; D might be TRBD1 or TRBD2, each matching 5 bases. This CDR3 has 15 residues. Germline CDR1 is SGHDN and CDR2 is FVKESK. With 0 bases removed from V and 5 bases from J, the gap between germline ends came to 13 bases. CDR3 coding DNA: TGTGCCAGCAGCCAAGATAACAGGTGGGAGGAGACCCAGTACTTC. Amino acid sequence: CASSQDNRWEETQYF. The full variable domain, in which reference TRBV14 and TRBJ2-5 provide the parts outside the CDR3, is EAGVTQFPSHSVIEKGQTVTLRCDPISGHDNLYWYRRVMGKEIKFLLHFVKESKQDESGMPNNRFLAERTGGTYSTLKVQPAELEDSGVYFCASSQDNRWEETQYFGPGTRLLVL.

The chain combines TRBV25-1 with TRBJ2-1; D assignment may be TRBD1 or TRBD2 (5 bases each). V was clipped by 5 bases and J by 10 bases, with 12 bases between them. Per germline, CDR1 MGHDK and CDR2 SYGVNS. The CDR3 consists of 12 residues. CDR3 in amino acids: CASSSGLVEQFF. In nucleotides, the CDR3 is TGTGCCAGCAGTTCGGGGCTGGTGGAGCAGTTCTTC.

Regarding this clone: The same CDR3 arises from other DNA sequences in this sample as well. The chain has TRBV28 and TRBJ1-2, with 8 nucleotides matching TRBD1. The length of the CDR3 is 14 residues. The germline V gene encodes CDR1 MDHEN and CDR2 SYDVKM. V trimming: 4 bases; J trimming: 4 bases; junction bases outside the gene matches: 5. The CDR3 loop reads CASSSPGQGYGYTF. Written as DNA, the CDR3 is TGTGCCAGCAGTTCCCCTGGACAGGGCTATGGCTACACCTTC.

The V call is TRBV5-1, the J call TRBJ1-5, with a possible D match to TRBD1 (6 bases). The CDR3 consists of 14 residues. The germline CDR1 and CDR2 sequences are SGHRS and YFSETQ. Trimming stripped 4 bases from V and 0 bases from J, with 8 bases between. CDR3 bases: TGCGCCAGCAGCCAAGGGGGTAGCAATCAGCCCCAGCATTTT. It encodes CASSQGGSNQPQHF.

The chain couples TRBV18 to TRBJ1-5; D not certain. The CDR3 is 16 residues long. CDR1 and CDR2 (germline): KGHSH, LQKENI. V lost 2 bases to trimming and J lost 1 base, with 12 bases between them. CDR3 bases: TGTGCCAGCTCACCATTACCCTCGACCAGCAATCAGCCCCAGCATTTT. This translates into CASSPLPSTSNQPQHF.

The V call is TRBV11-2, the J call TRBJ1-2; no clear D gene. V was shortened by 1 base and J by 0 bases, with 12 bases between the two germline ends. The CDR3 contains 16 residues. Germline V gives CDR1 SGHAT, CDR2 FQNNGV. In nucleotides, the CDR3 is TGTGCCAGCAGCTTAGCCGTGAAAGCCACTAACTATGGCTACACCTTC. Protein sequence: CASSLAVKATNYGYTF.

V usage is TRBV7-2 and J usage is TRBJ1-2; maybe TRBD1 (5 bases). This CDR3 contains 14 residues. The germline V gene has CDR1 SGHTA and CDR2 FQGNSA. V was clipped by 0 bases and J by 4 bases, with 9 bases between them. CDR3 DNA sequence: TGTGCCAGCAGCTTAGCGCATGGGGGCTATGGCTACACCTTC. As protein: CASSLAHGGYGYTF.